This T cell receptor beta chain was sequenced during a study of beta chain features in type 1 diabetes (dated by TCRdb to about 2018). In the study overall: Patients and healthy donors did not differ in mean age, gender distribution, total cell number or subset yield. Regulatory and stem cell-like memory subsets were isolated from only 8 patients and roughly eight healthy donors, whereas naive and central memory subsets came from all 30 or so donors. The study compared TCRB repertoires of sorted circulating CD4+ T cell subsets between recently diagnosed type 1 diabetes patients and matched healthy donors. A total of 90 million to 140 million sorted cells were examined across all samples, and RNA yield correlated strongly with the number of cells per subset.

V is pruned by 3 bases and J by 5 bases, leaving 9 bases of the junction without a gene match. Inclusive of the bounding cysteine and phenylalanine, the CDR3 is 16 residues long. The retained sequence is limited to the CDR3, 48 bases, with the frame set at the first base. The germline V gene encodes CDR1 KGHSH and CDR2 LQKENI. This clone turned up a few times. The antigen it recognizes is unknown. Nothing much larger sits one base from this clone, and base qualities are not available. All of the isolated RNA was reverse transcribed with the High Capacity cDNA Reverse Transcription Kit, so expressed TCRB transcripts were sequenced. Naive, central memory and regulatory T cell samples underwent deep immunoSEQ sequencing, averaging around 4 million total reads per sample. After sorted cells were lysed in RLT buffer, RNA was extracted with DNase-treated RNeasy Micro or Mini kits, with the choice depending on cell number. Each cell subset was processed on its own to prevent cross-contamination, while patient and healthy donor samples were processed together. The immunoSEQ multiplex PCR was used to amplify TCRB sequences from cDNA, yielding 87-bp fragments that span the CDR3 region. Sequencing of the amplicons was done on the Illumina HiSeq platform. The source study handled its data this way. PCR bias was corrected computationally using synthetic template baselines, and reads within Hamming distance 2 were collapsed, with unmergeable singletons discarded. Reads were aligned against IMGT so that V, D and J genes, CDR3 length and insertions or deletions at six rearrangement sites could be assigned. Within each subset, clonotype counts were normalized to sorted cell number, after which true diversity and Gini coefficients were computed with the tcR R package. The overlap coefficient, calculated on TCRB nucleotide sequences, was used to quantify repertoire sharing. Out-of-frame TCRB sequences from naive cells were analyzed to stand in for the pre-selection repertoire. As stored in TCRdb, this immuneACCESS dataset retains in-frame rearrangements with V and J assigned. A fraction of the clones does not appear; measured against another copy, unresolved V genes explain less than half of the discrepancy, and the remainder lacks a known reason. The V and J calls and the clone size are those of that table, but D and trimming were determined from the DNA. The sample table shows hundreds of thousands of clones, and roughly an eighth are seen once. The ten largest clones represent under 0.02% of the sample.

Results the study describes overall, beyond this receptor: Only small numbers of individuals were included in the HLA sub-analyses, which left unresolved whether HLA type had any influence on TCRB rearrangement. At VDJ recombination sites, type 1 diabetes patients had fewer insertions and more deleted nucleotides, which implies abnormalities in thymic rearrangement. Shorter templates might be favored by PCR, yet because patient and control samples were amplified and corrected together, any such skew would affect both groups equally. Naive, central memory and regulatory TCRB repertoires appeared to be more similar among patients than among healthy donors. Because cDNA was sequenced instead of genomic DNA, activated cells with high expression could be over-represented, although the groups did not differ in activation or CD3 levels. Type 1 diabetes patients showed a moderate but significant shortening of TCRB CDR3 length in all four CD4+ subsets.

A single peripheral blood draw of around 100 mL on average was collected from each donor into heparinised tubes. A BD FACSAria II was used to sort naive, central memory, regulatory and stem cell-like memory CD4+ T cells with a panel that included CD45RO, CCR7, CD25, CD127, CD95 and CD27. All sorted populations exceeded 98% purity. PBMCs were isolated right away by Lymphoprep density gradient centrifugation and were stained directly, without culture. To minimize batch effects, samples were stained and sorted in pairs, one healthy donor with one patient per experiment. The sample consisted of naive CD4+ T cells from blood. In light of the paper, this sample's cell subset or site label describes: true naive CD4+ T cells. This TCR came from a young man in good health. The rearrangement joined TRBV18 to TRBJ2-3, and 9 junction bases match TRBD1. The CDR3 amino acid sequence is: CASSPERTGVGDTQYF. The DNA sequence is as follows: TGTGCCAGCTCACCCGAAAGGACAGGGGTGGGAGATACGCAGTATTTT.